These 14 T cell receptor beta chains came from one sample sequenced in a study of blood T cell repertoires in COVID-19. The method was immunoSEQ multiplex PCR; TCRdb's version includes in-frame clones alone and lacks a portion of them. The table shows around 300,000 clones, with about 89% occurring only once. The material sequenced was PBMCs or T cells enriched from blood (not recorded which). These receptors all stem from a woman aged 40 to 50 who had recovered from COVID-19.

This rearrangement joins TRBV18 to TRBJ2-1; unclear D gene. CDR1 and CDR2 (germline): KGHSH, LQKENI. The CDR3 contains 13 residues. V was cut by 0 bases and J by 10 bases, with 10 bases left in between. In DNA, the CDR3 is TGTGCCAGCTCACCACCAGTAGAGGAGGAGCAGTTCTTC. Translated: CASSPPVEEEQFF.

This chain connects TRBV27 to TRBJ1-5, with a tentative D call TRBD1 (5 bases). V was cut by 1 base and J by 7 bases, with 17 bases left in between. This CDR3 region has 16 residues. Germline V lookup: CDR1 MNHEY, CDR2 SMNVEV (reference sequence). The CDR3: CASSLLSGGKIQPQHF. CDR3 bases: TGTGCCAGCAGTTTATTATCCGGGGGTAAAATCCAGCCCCAGCATTTT.

This rearrangement joins TRBV19 to TRBJ1-5; D remains unclear. The ends were cut back, 5 bases at V and 4 bases at J, with 6 bases in the middle. Germline V gives CDR1 LNHDA, CDR2 SQIVND (reference sequence). The CDR3 sequence is 12 residues long. Here the CDR3 reads CASSFINQPQHF. The DNA of the CDR3 is TGTGCCAGTAGTTTTATAAATCAGCCCCAGCATTTT.

This clone was observed a single time. The chain employs TRBV19 and TRBJ2-1, with 14 bases identical to TRBD2. This CDR3 is 16 amino acids long. The germline CDR1 and CDR2 sequences are LNHDA and SQIVND (reference sequence). The trim removed 6 bases at V and 3 bases at J, leaving 4 bases unmatched. CDR3: CASSGLAGGHYNEQFF. CDR3 in DNA: TGTGCCAGTAGCGGACTAGCGGGAGGACACTACAATGAGCAGTTCTTC.

The J gene is TRBJ2-1, the V gene TRBV7-3; 11 positions match TRBD1. With 8 bases clipped from V and 6 bases from J, the junction kept 3 bases outside the gene matches. The germline gives CDR1 SGHTA, CDR2 FQGTGA. The CDR3 is made up of 13 amino acids. The CDR3 reads CASGQGAPNEQFF. DNA for the CDR3: TGTGCCAGCGGACAGGGGGCCCCCAATGAGCAGTTCTTC.

This chain joins TRBV30 and TRBJ1-3; 11 nucleotides line up with TRBD1. Germline loops: CDR1 GTSNPN, CDR2 SVGIG (reference sequence). V lost 0 bases, J lost 2 bases, and 6 bases stayed unmatched. This CDR3 spans 17 amino acids. CDR3 in DNA: TGTGCCTGGAGTGTCAGAGGACAGGGGGCGGCTGGAAACACCATATATTTT. Its translation is CAWSVRGQGAAGNTIYF.

The chain combines TRBV11-3 with TRBJ2-5; TRBD2 is a possible D gene (7 bases). V lost 5 bases and J 5 bases, leaving 18 bases between the germline ends. CDR3 length: 15 amino acids. CDR1 is SGHNT and CDR2 is YENEEA in the germline V gene. In nucleotides, the CDR3 is TGTGCCAGCAGCCTCACCGGGGGGCCGTGGGAGACCCAGTACTTC. Its translation: CASSLTGGPWETQYF.

This chain uses TRBV4-1 with TRBJ2-4; 14 nucleotides agree with TRBD2. The CDR3 contains 18 residues. After removal of 2 bases from V and 2 bases from J, the junction contained 5 bases not matched to a gene. The germline CDR1 and CDR2 sequences are MGHRA and YSYEKL. As DNA, the CDR3 is TGCGCCAGCAGCCAATTGACTAGCGGGAGGGCGTCCAAAAACATTCAGTACTTC. This encodes CASSQLTSGRASKNIQYF.

The genes are TRBV29-1 and TRBJ1-3; D unresolved. The CDR3 totals 13 residues. Per germline, CDR1 SQVTM and CDR2 ANQGSEA. Deletions cut 5 bases from V and 0 bases from J, with 8 bases between. CDR3 DNA: TGCAGCGTTCGGGAGAGCTCTGGAAACACCATATATTTT. This codes for CSVRESSGNTIYF.

In this sample, this clone turned up once. This chain joins TRBV7-2 and TRBJ1-2; D is possibly TRBD1 (5 bases). V was shortened by 6 bases and J by 8 bases, with 16 bases between the two germline ends. The CDR3 totals 13 residues. Germline CDR1 reads SGHTA; CDR2 reads FQGNSA. The CDR3, as DNA: TGTGCCAGCAGTAAACCCCAGGGCAGAGGCTACACCTTC. Protein sequence: CASSKPQGRGYTF.

The chain links TRBV6-5 to TRBJ1-1; D unresolved. This CDR3 has 11 amino acids. With 7 bases removed from V and 11 bases from J, the gap between germline ends came to 14 bases. The V gene's germline CDR1 is MNHEY and CDR2 SVGAGI. Written as DNA, the CDR3 is TGTGCCAGCACAGAGGGTGGTAGGGCTTTCTTT. It encodes CASTEGGRAFF.

The chain employs TRBV5-6 and TRBJ1-2; D gene unclear. The V and J ends lost 0 bases and 8 bases respectively, with 17 bases between them. CDR1 SGHDT and CDR2 YYEEEE come from the germline V gene. This CDR3 comprises 15 residues. In DNA, the CDR3 is TGTGCCAGCAGCTTGGCGCCCCGTCCAAGAGGGGGCTACACCTTC. Encoded protein: CASSLAPRPRGGYTF.

The chain is built from TRBV5-1 and TRBJ1-4; 7 nucleotides line up with TRBD1. Looked up from germline, CDR1 is SGHRS and CDR2 is YFSETQ. V trimming: 5 bases; J trimming: 8 bases; junction bases outside the gene matches: 12. The CDR3 has 15 amino acids. In DNA form, the CDR3 reads TGCGCCAGCAGTCAAAGGGGGCCCCCAGGAGAAAAACTGTTTTTT. Translation gives CASSQRGPPGEKLFF.

The V gene is TRBV7-8, the J gene TRBJ1-4; 10 nucleotides match TRBD1. CDR1 is SGHVS, CDR2 FQNEAQ, per germline. The junction had 4 bases not matched to a gene; V was cut back by 5 bases and J by 7 bases. The CDR3 contains 14 residues. The CDR3: CASSPGQGSEKLFF. CDR3 coding DNA: TGTGCCAGCAGCCCGGGACAGGGGAGTGAAAAACTGTTTTTT.